A single sample gave rise to the 15 T cell receptor beta chains below, sequenced in a study of blood T cell repertoires in COVID-19. Assay used: immunoSEQ multiplex PCR; TCRdb lists only in-frame clones, some missing. The sample lists around 61,000 clones, 80% to 90% occurring once. Sample: peripheral blood. The source of these receptors is a man at least 80 years old with acute or convalescent COVID-19.

This sequence joins TRBV7-9 and TRBJ2-7; 10 nucleotides match TRBD2. This CDR3 contains 12 residues. Germline V gives CDR1 SEHNR, CDR2 FQNEAQ (reference sequence). The CDR3 here is CAGGLAGEEQYF. For the CDR3, the DNA is TGTGCGGGGGGGCTAGCGGGAGAAGAGCAGTACTTC.

V is TRBV11-2 and J is TRBJ2-7; 9 bases are shared with TRBD2. The CDR3 is 15 amino acids. With 1 base clipped from V and 6 bases from J, the junction kept 7 bases outside the gene matches. Germline V gene data show CDR1 as SGHAT and CDR2 as FQNNGV. The CDR3 sequence: CASSLVELAGSEQYF. DNA for the CDR3: TGTGCCAGCAGCTTAGTCGAACTAGCGGGTTCCGAGCAGTACTTC. Variable domain in full (rest from reference TRBV11-2 and TRBJ2-7): EAGVAQSPRYKIIEKRQSVAFWCNPISGHATLYWYQQILGQGPKLLIQFQNNGVVDDSQLPKDRFSAERLKGVDSTLKIQPAKLEDSAVYLCASSLVELAGSEQYFGPGTRLTVT.

V usage is TRBV6-5 and J usage is TRBJ2-7; 7 bases fit TRBD1. Germline CDR1 and CDR2: MNHEY and SVGAGI. The length of the CDR3 is 13 residues. The V segment lost 5 bases and the J segment 1 base; nucleotides outside the gene matches: 2. DNA of the CDR3: TGTGCCAGCAGTAGGGACAGATCCTACGAGCAGTACTTC. Its translation is CASSRDRSYEQYF.

This clone appeared a few times. V and J are TRBV30 and TRBJ2-5; D may be TRBD1 (6 bases). The germline V gene has CDR1 GTSNPN and CDR2 SVGIG (reference sequence). The V end was cut by 1 base, the J end by 4 bases, with 16 bases between. This CDR3 is built from 15 residues. The CDR3 sequence is CAWSDAGALGETQYF. DNA for the CDR3: TGTGCCTGGAGTGACGCAGGGGCTTTGGGAGAGACCCAGTACTTC.

This sequence joins TRBV4-1 and TRBJ1-1; tentatively, D is TRBD1 (5 bases). V lost 2 bases and J 11 bases, leaving 15 bases between the germline ends. CDR1 is MGHRA and CDR2 is YSYEKL in the germline V gene. This CDR3 spans 13 amino acids. The CDR3 nucleotides read TGCGCCAGCAGCCAAACCTTCGGGGGAGATGCTTTCTTT. Encoded protein: CASSQTFGGDAFF.

This clone was observed a few times. For the CDR3, the DNA is TGTGCCAGCAGCAAGACTAGCGGGAGAGGCGAGCAGTACTTC. It translates to CASSKTSGRGEQYF. This chain connects TRBV2 to TRBJ2-7; TRBD2 aligns across 12 bases. The CDR3 runs 14 residues. The germline V gene encodes CDR1 SNHLY and CDR2 FYNNEI. J gave up 6 bases and V 6 bases, and 6 bases lay outside the gene matches.

The chain links TRBV28 to TRBJ1-5, with 9 bases matching TRBD1. J gave up 6 bases and V 5 bases, and 11 bases lay outside the gene matches. The CDR3 totals 16 residues. CDR1 and CDR2 (germline): MDHEN, SYDVKM. The CDR3 DNA sequence: TGTGCCAGCAGTCTCACAAACAGGGGGCTGGGTCAGCCCCAGCATTTT. Protein product: CASSLTNRGLGQPQHF.

This chain uses TRBV6-2 or TRBV6-3 with TRBJ1-1, with D uncertain. CDR1 is MNHEY and CDR2 is SVGEGT in the germline V gene. The CDR3 runs to 16 residues. V was pared by 2 bases and J by 0 bases, with 13 bases between. The chain's CDR3 is CASSYSWEAMNTEAFF. CDR3 nucleotides: TGTGCCAGCAGTTACAGCTGGGAGGCGATGAACACTGAAGCTTTCTTT.

This clone was seen a handful of times. The genes are TRBV28 and TRBJ1-2; a possible D gene is TRBD1 (5 bases). CDR3 length: 13 residues. Germline values: CDR1 MDHEN, CDR2 SYDVKM. The germline V and J ends were trimmed by 4 bases and 3 bases, with 9 bases remaining between them. Here the CDR3 reads CASSSTAYYGYTF. In DNA form, the CDR3 reads TGTGCCAGCAGTTCGACAGCCTACTATGGCTACACCTTC.

This chain connects TRBV6-2 or TRBV6-3 to TRBJ2-7; unclear D gene. The V gene lost 0 bases and the J gene lost 1 base, with 13 bases spanning the gap. The CDR3 contains 16 residues. The germline V gene has CDR1 MNHEY and CDR2 SVGEGT. CDR3 DNA sequence: TGTGCCAGCAGTTACTCGAAATCGGAGTTTTCCTACGAGCAGTACTTC. It translates to CASSYSKSEFSYEQYF.

In DNA form, the CDR3 reads TGCGCCAGCACCGTGGGACAGGGAGATTATGGCTACACCTTC. It yields the protein CASTVGQGDYGYTF. The rearrangement links TRBV5-1 to TRBJ1-2, with 9 bases aligning to TRBD1. Germline V gives CDR1 SGHRS, CDR2 YFSETQ. The CDR3 extends over 14 amino acids. Trimming took 6 bases from V and 5 from J; bases not matched to a gene: 8.

This clone has a handful of counts. The chain combines TRBV9 with TRBJ2-5, with TRBD2 matching 7 bases. The V and J ends lost 3 bases and 2 bases, in that order; junction bases with no gene match: 7. CDR1 and CDR2 from the germline V gene are SGDLS and YYNGEE. This CDR3 comprises 15 residues. CDR3 region: CASSGGSWGQETQYF. For the CDR3, the DNA is TGTGCCAGCAGCGGCGGGAGTTGGGGACAAGAGACCCAGTACTTC. Filled out from reference TRBV9 and TRBJ2-5, the complete variable domain reads DSGVTQTPKHLITATGQRVTLRCSPRSGDLSVYWYQQSLDQGLQFLIQYYNGEERAKGNILERFSAQQFPDLHSELNLSSLELGDSALYFCASSGGSWGQETQYFGPGTRLLVL.

The table lists this clone with a few counts. V and J are TRBV6-5 and TRBJ2-3; 7 bases are shared with TRBD2. The CDR3 runs to 14 residues. J lost 2 bases, V lost 4 bases, and 3 bases had no gene match. The germline CDR1 and CDR2 sequences are MNHEY and SVGAGI. The CDR3 bases are TGTGCCAGCAGTTCGAGACTAGCCACAGATACGCAGTATTTT. The encoded protein is CASSSRLATDTQYF.

The chain couples TRBV6-6 to TRBJ1-3, with D possibly TRBD1 on 6 matching bases. This CDR3 region has 14 residues. Looked up from germline, CDR1 is MNHNY and CDR2 is SVGAGI (reference sequence). Trimming pared 6 bases from V and 2 bases from J, leaving 11 bases between. For the CDR3, the DNA is TGTGCCAGCAGCCTGACAGGAACTGGAAACACCATATATTTT. This encodes CASSLTGTGNTIYF.

This rearrangement joins TRBV19 to TRBJ2-7, with 8 bases fitting TRBD1. Germline V gene lookup returns CDR1 LNHDA and CDR2 SQIVND (reference sequence). V gave up 4 bases and J gave up 4 bases; unmatched junction bases: 6. The CDR3 loop spans 14 amino acids. The CDR3: CASSTPGQGYEQYF. The CDR3 DNA is TGTGCCAGTAGTACCCCAGGACAGGGATACGAGCAGTACTTC.